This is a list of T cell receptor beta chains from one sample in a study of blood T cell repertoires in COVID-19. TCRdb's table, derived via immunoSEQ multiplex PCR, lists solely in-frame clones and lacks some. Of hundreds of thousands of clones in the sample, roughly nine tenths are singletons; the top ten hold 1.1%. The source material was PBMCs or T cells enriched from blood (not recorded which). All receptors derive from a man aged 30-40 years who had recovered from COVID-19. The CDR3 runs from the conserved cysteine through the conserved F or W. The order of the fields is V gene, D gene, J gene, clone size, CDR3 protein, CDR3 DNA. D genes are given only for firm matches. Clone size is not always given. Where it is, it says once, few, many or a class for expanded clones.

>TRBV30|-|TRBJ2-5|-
CAWAPGSQETQYF
TGTGCCTGGGCTCCGGGGTCCCAAGAGACCCAGTACTTC
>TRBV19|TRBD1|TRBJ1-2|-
CASSPGTGGNVFGYTF
TGTGCCAGTAGTCCAGGGACAGGGGGTAATGTGTTTGGCTACACCTTC
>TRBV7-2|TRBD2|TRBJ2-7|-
CASSSGTSSYEQYF
TGTGCCAGCAGCTCCGGGACTAGCTCCTACGAGCAGTACTTC
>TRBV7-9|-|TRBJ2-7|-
CASSVGPTYEQYF
TGTGCCAGCAGCGTGGGCCCTACCTACGAGCAGTACTTC
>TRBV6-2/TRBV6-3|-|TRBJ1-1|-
CASSRSTLLTEAFF
TGTGCCAGCAGCCGCTCGACATTGCTCACTGAAGCTTTCTTT
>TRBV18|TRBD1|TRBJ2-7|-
CASSRDRGSEQYF
TGTGCCAGCTCAAGAGACAGGGGGAGCGAGCAGTACTTC
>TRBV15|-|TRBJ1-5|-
CATSSRPAGSNQPQHF
TGTGCCACCAGCAGCCGACCGGCGGGAAGCAATCAGCCCCAGCATTTT
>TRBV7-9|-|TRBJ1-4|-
CASSLAEGVRKLFF
TGTGCCAGCAGCTTGGCCGAAGGAGTCCGAAAACTGTTTTTT
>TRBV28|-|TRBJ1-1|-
CASSPPSQNTEAFF
TGTGCCAGCAGTCCCCCGAGTCAGAACACTGAAGCTTTCTTT
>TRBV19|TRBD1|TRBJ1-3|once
CASRDRGFGNTIYF
TGTGCCAGTAGGGACAGGGGATTTGGAAACACCATATATTTT
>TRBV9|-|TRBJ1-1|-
CASSVGPVQSTEAFF
TGTGCCAGCAGCGTAGGCCCAGTCCAGTCCACTGAAGCTTTCTTT
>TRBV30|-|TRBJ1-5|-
CAWSQYSNQPQHF
TGTGCCTGGAGTCAGTATAGCAATCAGCCCCAGCATTTT
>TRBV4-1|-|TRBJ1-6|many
CASSQFQSYNSPLHF
TGCGCCAGCAGCCAATTCCAGTCCTATAATTCACCCCTCCACTTT
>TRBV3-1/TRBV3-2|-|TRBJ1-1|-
CASSFGVMNTEAFF
TGTGCCAGCAGCTTTGGAGTTATGAACACTGAAGCTTTCTTT
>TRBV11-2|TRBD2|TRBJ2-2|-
CASSLAGGPVTGELFF
TGTGCCAGCAGCTTAGCGGGAGGGCCCGTCACCGGGGAGCTGTTTTTT
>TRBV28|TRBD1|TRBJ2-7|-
CASSSHAGPGQGFPYEQYF
TGTGCCAGCAGTTCCCACGCCGGCCCGGGACAGGGCTTTCCCTACGAGCAGTACTTC
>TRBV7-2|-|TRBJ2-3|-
CASSLRADTQYF
TGTGCCAGCAGCCTCAGGGCAGATACGCAGTATTTT
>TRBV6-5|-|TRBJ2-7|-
CASTEGLSSYEQYF
TGTGCCAGCACGGAGGGACTGAGCTCCTACGAGCAGTACTTC
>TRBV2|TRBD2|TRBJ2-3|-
CASSVSGRAHDTQYF
TGTGCCAGCAGTGTCAGCGGGAGGGCCCACGATACGCAGTATTTT
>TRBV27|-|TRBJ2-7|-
CASRAGGSYEQYF
TGTGCCAGCAGAGCCGGCGGTTCCTACGAGCAGTACTTC
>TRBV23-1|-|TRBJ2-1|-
CATAPLEAGDSYNEQFF
TGCGCCACCGCACCACTTGAGGCAGGGGACTCCTACAATGAGCAGTTCTTC
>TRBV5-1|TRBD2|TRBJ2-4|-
CARIPSGRENIQYF
TGCGCCAGGATTCCTAGCGGGAGAGAAAACATTCAGTACTTC
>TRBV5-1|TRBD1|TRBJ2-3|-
CASNPRDREPGGTDTQYF
TGCGCCAGCAACCCTCGGGACAGGGAACCAGGGGGAACAGATACGCAGTATTTT
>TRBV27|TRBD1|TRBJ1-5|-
CASSLGTGSYGNQPQHF
TGTGCCAGCAGTTTAGGGACAGGGTCTTATGGCAATCAGCCCCAGCATTTT
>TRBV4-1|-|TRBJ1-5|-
CASSQDHFSNQPQHF
TGCGCCAGCAGCCAAGACCACTTTAGCAATCAGCCCCAGCATTTT
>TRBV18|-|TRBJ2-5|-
CASSATSQGSWETQYF
TGTGCCAGCTCGGCTACCTCTCAGGGATCTTGGGAGACCCAGTACTTC
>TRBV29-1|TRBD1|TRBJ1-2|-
CSVWDRDNYGYTF
TGCAGCGTTTGGGACAGGGATAACTATGGCTACACCTTC
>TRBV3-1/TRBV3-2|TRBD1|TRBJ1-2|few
CASSQDFGTGVTGYTF
TGTGCCAGCAGCCAAGACTTTGGGACAGGGGTCACTGGCTACACCTTC